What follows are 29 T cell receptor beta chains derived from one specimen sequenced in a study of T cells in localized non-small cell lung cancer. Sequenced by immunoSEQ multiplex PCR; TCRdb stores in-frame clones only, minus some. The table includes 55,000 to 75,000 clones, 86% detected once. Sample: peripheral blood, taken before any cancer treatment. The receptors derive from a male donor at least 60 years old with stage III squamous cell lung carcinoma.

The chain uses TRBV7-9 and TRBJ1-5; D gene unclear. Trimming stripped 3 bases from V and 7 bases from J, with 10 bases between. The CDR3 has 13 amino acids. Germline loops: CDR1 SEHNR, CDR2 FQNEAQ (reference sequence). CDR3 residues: CASSFDSSQPQHF. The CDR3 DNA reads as TGTGCCAGCAGCTTCGATAGTTCGCAGCCCCAGCATTTT.

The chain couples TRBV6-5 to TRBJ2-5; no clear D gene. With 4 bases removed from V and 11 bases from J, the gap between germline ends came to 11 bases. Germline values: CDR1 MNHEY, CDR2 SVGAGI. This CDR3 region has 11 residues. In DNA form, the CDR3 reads TGTGCCAGCAGTTCAACGTCCAGTCAGTACTTC. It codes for CASSSTSSQYF.

The CDR3 region is CASSVPGPAEAFF. CDR3 DNA sequence: TGTGCCAGCAGTGTACCCGGGCCAGCTGAAGCTTTCTTT. The J gene is TRBJ1-1, the V gene TRBV27; D gene uncertain. CDR1 and CDR2 from the germline V gene are MNHEY and SMNVEV (reference sequence). CDR3 length: 13 residues. Trimming left V 5 bases short and J 6 bases short, with 13 bases between.

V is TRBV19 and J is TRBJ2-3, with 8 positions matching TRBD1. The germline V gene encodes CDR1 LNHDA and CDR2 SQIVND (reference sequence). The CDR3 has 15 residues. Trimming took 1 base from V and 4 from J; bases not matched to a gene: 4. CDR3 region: CASSIATGEADTQYF. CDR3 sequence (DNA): TGTGCCAGTAGTATAGCGACAGGGGAGGCAGATACGCAGTATTTT.

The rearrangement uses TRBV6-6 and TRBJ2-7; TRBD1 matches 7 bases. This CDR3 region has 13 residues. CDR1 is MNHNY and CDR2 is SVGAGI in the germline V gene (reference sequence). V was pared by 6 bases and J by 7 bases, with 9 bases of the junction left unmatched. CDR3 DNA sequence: TGTGCCAGCAGGACAGGGTCCGGTCGTGAGCAGTACGTC. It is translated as CASRTGSGREQYV.

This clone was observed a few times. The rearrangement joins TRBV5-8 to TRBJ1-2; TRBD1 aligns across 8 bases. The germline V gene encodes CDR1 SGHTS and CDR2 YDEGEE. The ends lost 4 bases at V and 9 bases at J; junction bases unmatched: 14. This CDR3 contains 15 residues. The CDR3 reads CASSPGQGALGRYTF. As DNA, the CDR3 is TGTGCCAGCAGCCCCGGACAGGGCGCCCTAGGGCGCTACACCTTC.

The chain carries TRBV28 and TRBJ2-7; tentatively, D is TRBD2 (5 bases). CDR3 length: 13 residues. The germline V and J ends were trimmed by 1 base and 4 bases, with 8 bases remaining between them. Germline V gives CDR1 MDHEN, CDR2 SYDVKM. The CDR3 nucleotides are TGTGCCAGCAGTTTATCGGCGGGTTACGAGCAGTACGTC. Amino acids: CASSLSAGYEQYV.

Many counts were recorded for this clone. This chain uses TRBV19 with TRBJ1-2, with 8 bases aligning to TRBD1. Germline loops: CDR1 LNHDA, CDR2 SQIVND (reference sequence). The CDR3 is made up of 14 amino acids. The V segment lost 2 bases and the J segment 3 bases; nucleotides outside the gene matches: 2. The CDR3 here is CASSIQGAHYGYTF. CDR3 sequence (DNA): TGTGCCAGTAGTATACAGGGGGCGCACTATGGCTACACCTTC.

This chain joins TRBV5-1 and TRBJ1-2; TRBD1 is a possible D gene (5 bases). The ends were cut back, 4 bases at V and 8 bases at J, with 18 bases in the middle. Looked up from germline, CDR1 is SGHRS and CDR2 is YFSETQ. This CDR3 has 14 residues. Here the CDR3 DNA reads TGCGCCAGCAGCCCGCGATGGGACCGCGACGGCTACACCTTC. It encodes CASSPRWDRDGYTF. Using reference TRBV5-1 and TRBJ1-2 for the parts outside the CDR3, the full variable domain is KAGVTQTPRYLIKTRGQQVTLSCSPISGHRSVSWYQQTPGQGLQFLFEYFSETQRNKGNFPGRFSGRQFSNSRSEMNVSTLELGDSALYLCASSPRWDRDGYTFGSGTRLTVV.

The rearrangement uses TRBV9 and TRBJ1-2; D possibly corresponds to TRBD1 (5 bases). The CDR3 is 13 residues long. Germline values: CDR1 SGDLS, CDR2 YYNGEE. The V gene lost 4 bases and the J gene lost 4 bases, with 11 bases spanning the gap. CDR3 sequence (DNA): TGTGCCAGCAGCTCCACAGGCTCCTATGGCTACACCTTC. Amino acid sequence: CASSSTGSYGYTF.

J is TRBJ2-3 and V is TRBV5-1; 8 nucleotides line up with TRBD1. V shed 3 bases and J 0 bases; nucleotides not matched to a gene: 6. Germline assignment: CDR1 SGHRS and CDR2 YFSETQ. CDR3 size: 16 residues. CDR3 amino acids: CASSSGQVPSTDTQYF. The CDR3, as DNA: TGCGCCAGCAGCTCGGGACAGGTGCCTAGCACAGATACGCAGTATTTT.

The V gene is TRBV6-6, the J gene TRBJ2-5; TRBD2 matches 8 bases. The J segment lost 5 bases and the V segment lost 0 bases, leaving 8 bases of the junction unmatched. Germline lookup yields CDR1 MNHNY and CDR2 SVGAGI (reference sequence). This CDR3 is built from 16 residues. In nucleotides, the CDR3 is TGTGCCAGCAGTTACTCCGGGGGGGCCCTCGGGGAGACCCAGTACTTC. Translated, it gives CASSYSGGALGETQYF.

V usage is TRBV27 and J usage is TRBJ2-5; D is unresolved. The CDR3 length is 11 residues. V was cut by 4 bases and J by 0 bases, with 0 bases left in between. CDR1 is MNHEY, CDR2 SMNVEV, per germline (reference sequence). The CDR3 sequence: CASSYQETQYF. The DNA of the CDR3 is TGTGCCAGCAGTTACCAAGAGACCCAGTACTTC.

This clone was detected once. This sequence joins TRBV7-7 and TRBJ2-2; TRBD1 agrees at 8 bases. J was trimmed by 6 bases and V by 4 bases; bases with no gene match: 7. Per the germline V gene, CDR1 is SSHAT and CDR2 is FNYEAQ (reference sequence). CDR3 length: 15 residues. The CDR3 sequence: CASSSTGGSAGELFF. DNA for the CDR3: TGTGCCAGCAGCTCTACAGGGGGTAGTGCCGGGGAGCTGTTTTTT.

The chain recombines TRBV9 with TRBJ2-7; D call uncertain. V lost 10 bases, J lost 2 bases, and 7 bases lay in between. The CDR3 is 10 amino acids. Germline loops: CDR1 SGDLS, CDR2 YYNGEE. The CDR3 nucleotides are TGTGCCGCCCGACCCTACGAGCAGTACTTC. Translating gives CAARPYEQYF.

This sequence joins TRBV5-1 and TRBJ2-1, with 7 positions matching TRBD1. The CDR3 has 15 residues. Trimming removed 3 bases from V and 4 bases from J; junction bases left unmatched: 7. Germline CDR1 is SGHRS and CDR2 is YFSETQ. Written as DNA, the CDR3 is TGCGCCAGCAGCTACGCCGGGACAGATTACAATGAGCAGTTCTTC. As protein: CASSYAGTDYNEQFF.

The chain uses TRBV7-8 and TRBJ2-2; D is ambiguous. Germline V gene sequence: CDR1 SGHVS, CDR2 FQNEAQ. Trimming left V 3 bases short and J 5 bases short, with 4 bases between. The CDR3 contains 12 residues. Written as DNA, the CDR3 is TGTGCCAGCAGCTTTAGAACCGGGGAGCTGTTTTTT. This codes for CASSFRTGELFF. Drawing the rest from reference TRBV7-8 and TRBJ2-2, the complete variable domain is GAGVSQSPRYKVAKRGQDVALRCDPISGHVSLFWYQQALGQGPEFLTYFQNEAQLDKSGLPSDRFFAERPEGSVSTLKIQRTQQEDSAVYLCASSFRTGELFFGEGSRLTVL.

This CDR3 is CASSLTRGRRSPLHF. In DNA form, the CDR3 reads TGTGCCAGCAGCCTGACCCGAGGGAGACGTTCACCCCTCCACTTT. The chain recombines TRBV7-8 with TRBJ1-6, with D uncertain. Trimming shortened V by 5 bases and J by 9 bases, and 17 bases separated the two germline ends. Germline-derived CDR1 and CDR2 are SGHVS and FQNEAQ. The CDR3 runs to 15 residues.

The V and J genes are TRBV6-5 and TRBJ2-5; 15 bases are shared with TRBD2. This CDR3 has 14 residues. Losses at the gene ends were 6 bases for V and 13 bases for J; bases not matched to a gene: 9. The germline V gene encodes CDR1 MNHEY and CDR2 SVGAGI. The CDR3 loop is CASRAPGLAGGGYF. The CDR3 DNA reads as TGTGCCAGCAGAGCACCGGGACTAGCGGGGGGTGGGTACTTC.

The CDR3 nucleotides read TGTGCCAGCAGCTTAACGATCCACGAGCAGTACTTC. Translating it yields CASSLTIHEQYF. This rearrangement joins TRBV7-9 to TRBJ2-7; D is unclear. V was cut by 2 bases and J by 5 bases, with 7 bases left in between. This CDR3 region has 12 residues. The germline V gene encodes CDR1 SEHNR and CDR2 FQNEAQ (reference sequence).

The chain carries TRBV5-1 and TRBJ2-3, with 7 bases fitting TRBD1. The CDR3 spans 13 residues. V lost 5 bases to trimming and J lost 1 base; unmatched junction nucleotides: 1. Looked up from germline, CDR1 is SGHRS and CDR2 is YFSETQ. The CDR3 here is CASSGQGTDTQYF. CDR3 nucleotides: TGCGCCAGCAGTGGACAGGGCACAGATACGCAGTATTTT.

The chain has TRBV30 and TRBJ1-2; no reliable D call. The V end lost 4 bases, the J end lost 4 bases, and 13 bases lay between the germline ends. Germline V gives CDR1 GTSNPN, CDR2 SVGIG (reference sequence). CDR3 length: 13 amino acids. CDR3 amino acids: CAWIKGVFYGYTF. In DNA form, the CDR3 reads TGTGCCTGGATAAAGGGTGTCTTCTATGGCTACACCTTC.

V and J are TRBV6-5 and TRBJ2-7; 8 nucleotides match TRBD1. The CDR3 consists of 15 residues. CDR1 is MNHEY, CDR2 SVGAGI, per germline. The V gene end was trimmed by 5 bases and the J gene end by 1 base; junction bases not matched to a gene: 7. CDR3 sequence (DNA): TGTGCCAGCAGTAAGGACAGGGCCATTTCCTACGAGCAGTACGTC. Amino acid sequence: CASSKDRAISYEQYV.

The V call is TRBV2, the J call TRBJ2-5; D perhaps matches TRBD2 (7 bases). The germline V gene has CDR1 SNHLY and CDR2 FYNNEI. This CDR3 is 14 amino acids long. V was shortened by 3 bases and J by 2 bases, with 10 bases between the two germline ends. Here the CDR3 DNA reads TGTGCCAGCAGTGAGCGGGGGCTTCAAGAGACCCAGTACTTC. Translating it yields CASSERGLQETQYF.

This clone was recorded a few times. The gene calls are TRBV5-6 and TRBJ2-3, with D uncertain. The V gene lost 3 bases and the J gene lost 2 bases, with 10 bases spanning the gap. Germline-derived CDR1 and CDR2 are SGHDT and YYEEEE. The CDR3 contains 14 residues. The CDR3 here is CASSSGRSTDTQYF. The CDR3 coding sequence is TGTGCCAGCAGCTCTGGACGGTCCACAGATACGCAGTATTTT.

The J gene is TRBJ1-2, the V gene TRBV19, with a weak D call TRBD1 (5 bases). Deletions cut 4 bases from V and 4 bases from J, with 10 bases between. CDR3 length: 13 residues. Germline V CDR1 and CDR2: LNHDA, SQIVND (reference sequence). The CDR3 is CASSKQAGYGYTF. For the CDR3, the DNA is TGTGCCAGTAGTAAACAGGCGGGCTATGGCTACACCTTC. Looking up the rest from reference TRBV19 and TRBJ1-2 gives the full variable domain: DGGITQSPKYLFRKEGQNVTLSCEQNLNHDAMYWYRQDPGQGLRLIYYSQIVNDFQKGDIAEGYSVSREKKESFPLTVTSAQKNPTAFYLCASSKQAGYGYTFGSGTRLTVV.

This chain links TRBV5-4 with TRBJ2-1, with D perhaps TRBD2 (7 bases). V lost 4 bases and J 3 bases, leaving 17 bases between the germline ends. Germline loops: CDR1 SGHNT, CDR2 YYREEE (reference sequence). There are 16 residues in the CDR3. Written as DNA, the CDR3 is TGTGCCAGCAGCCCTACTCGGGGGGCCGACTACAATGAGCAGTTCTTC. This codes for CASSPTRGADYNEQFF.

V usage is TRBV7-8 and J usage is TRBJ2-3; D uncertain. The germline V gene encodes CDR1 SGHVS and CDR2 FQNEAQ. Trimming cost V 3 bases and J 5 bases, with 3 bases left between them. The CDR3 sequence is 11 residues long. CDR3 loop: CASSFQDTQYF. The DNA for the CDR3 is TGTGCCAGCAGCTTTCAAGATACGCAGTATTTT.

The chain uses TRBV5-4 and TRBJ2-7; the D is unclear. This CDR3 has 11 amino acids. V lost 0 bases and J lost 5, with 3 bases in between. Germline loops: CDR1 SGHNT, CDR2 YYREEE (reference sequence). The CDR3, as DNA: TGTGCCAGCAGCTTGGACCACGAGCAGTACTTC. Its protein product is CASSLDHEQYF.